This T cell receptor beta chain emerged from a study of patients and donors after allogeneic stem cell transplantation. TCRdb reanalysed the RT-PCR reads using MiXCR and keeps one entry per CDR3 protein. The sample shows approximately 200,000 distinct CDR3 sequences, 41% of them seen only once. This CDR3 contains 18 residues. V was pared by 2 bases and J by 2 bases, with 10 bases of the junction left unmatched. Germline loops: CDR1 LGHNA, CDR2 YSLEER. The gene calls are TRBV4-3 and TRBJ2-7; TRBD2 matches 12 bases. This TCR came from a human donor who was either an allogeneic HSCT recipient or a stem cell or donor lymphocyte infusion donor (not recorded which). It is not recorded whose cells these are; they may come from a transplant donor. The sample consisted of blood, either unsorted or a sorted T cell fraction (not recorded which). The CDR3 region is CASSQMRTSGDGTYEQYF. Written as DNA, the CDR3 is TGCGCCAGCAGCCAAATGCGGACTAGCGGGGACGGAACCTACGAGCAGTACTTC.